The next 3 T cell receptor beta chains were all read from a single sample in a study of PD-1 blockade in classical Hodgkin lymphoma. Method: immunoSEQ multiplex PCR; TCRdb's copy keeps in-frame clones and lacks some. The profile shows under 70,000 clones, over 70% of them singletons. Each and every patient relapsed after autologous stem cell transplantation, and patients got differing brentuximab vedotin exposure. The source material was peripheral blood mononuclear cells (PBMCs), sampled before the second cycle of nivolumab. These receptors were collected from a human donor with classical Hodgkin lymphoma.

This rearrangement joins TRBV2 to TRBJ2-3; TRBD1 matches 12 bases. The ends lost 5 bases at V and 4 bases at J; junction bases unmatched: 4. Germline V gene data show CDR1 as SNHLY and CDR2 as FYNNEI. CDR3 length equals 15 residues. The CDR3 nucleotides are TGTGCCAGCAGTTTGGGACAGGGGGCCGCAGATACGCAGTATTTT. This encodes CASSLGQGAADTQYF.

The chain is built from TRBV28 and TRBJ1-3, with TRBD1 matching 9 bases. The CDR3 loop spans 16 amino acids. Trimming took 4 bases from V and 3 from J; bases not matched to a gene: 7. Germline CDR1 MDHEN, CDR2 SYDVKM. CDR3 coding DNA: TGTGCCAGCAGTTCAGGACAGGGGACTTTTGGAAACACCATATATTTT. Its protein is CASSSGQGTFGNTIYF.

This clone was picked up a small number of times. The CDR3 here is CASSSTGAYGYTF. CDR3 nucleotides: TGTGCCAGCAGCTCAACAGGGGCTTATGGCTACACCTTC. The V call is TRBV5-4, the J call TRBJ1-2, with 7 bases lining up with TRBD1. V was clipped by 3 bases and J by 5 bases; unmatched bases: 4. The CDR3 runs 13 residues. Germline V CDR1 and CDR2: SGHNT, YYREEE (reference sequence).